These 2 T cell receptor beta chains were all obtained from the same sample, sequenced in a study of tumor-infiltrating lymphocytes in primary liver carcinoma. Starting from 500 ng of total RNA, TCR beta cDNA was produced with a primer in the constant region. TCR beta libraries came from three nested multiplex PCR rounds using slightly modified ARM-PCR. PCR rounds one and two used TRBV1-TRBV30 forward primers with a C-beta reverse primer for approximately 11 cycles each. Using its own MiXCR run on the multiplex PCR reads, TCRdb lists one record per CDR3 protein. The top ten hold over 25% of the sample, which has about 30,000 distinct CDR3 sequences, approximately 71% seen once. Co-extracting RNA and DNA was done with about 20-33 mg of unsorted bulk tissue as input. The specimen sequenced was liver tumor tissue from sampling region 3. Subset of the sample: tumor region T3, left-lateral pole. These receptors all come from a woman aged 25 to 39 with primary liver carcinoma and hepatitis B virus infection.

This clonotype was detected a few times. At one end, the junction sequence differs from germline, possibly due to a read error. The chain has TRBV10-3 and TRBJ1-6; D is undetermined. Germline loops: CDR1 ENHRY, CDR2 SYGVKD. CDR3 length equals 15 residues. The CDR3 sequence is CAIGERGSFNSPLHF. The CDR3, as DNA: TGTGCCATCGGTGAGCGAGGATCCTTTAATTCACCCCTCCACTTT.

In DNA form, the CDR3 reads TGTGCCATGAGCTTAGGATACTTCCGTGAGCAGTACTTC. Residues: CAMSLGYFREQYF. The chain joins TRBV11-1 to TRBJ2-7; no reliable D call. CDR1 and CDR2 (germline): SGHAT, FQDESV (reference sequence). The CDR3 is made up of 13 amino acids. Trimming stripped 10 bases from V and 7 bases from J, with 20 bases between.